Each of the 9 T cell receptor beta chains below was sequenced from the same sample in a study of OX40 agonist ivuxolimab in advanced cancers. Clones were sequenced by immunoSEQ multiplex PCR, and TCRdb holds only the in-frame ones, with some missing. Among roughly 52,000 clones listed, roughly 82% were seen once. The material sequenced was CD4+ or CD8+ T cells sorted from blood, taken in a trial of the OX40 agonist ivuxolimab. These receptor sequences come from an adult with an advanced solid tumor such as melanoma, head and neck, liver or kidney cancer.

CDR3 DNA sequence: TGTGCCAGCAGTTTATCCGGAGAGAACACTGAAGCTTTCTTT. This gives the protein CASSLSGENTEAFF. The rearrangement links TRBV27 to TRBJ1-1; D uncertain. This CDR3 contains 14 residues. V was pared by 0 bases and J by 1 base, with 6 bases between. Germline values: CDR1 MNHEY, CDR2 SMNVEV (reference sequence).

This rearrangement joins TRBV7-8 to TRBJ2-7, with 9 nucleotides matching TRBD1. The CDR3 is made up of 16 amino acids. Germline CDR1 and CDR2: SGHVS and FQNEAQ. Trimming took 0 bases from V and 2 from J; bases not matched to a gene: 5. For the CDR3, the DNA is TGTGCCAGCAGCTTAGCTACTGGGACAGGGACCTACGAGCAGTACTTC. Amino acids: CASSLATGTGTYEQYF.

The chain has TRBV18 and TRBJ2-5; D is tentatively TRBD1 or TRBD2 (6 bases each). The CDR3 sequence is 13 residues long. V dropped 3 bases and J dropped 3 bases, with 8 bases sitting between them. CDR1 is KGHSH and CDR2 is LQKENI in the germline V gene. The chain's CDR3 is CASSPGGEETQYF. DNA for the CDR3: TGTGCCAGCTCACCGGGGGGCGAAGAGACCCAGTACTTC.

The rearrangement links TRBV18 to TRBJ2-5, with D possibly matching TRBD2 (6 bases). The CDR3 covers 13 residues. CDR1 and CDR2 (germline): KGHSH, LQKENI. Trimming removed 1 base at V and 5 bases at J, with 8 bases between. The CDR3 DNA reads TGTGCCAGCTCACCACGTCTAGCGGAGACCCAGTACTTC. It codes for CASSPRLAETQYF.

V is TRBV9 and J is TRBJ1-3; D ambiguous. The germline V gene encodes CDR1 SGDLS and CDR2 YYNGEE. The ends were cut back, 0 bases at V and 0 bases at J, with 10 bases in the middle. The CDR3 has 16 residues. The CDR3 reads CASSVGGSNSGNTIYF. DNA of the CDR3: TGTGCCAGCAGCGTAGGAGGTTCCAACTCTGGAAACACCATATATTTT.

V is TRBV4-1 and J is TRBJ2-7; possibly TRBD2 for D (7 bases). Looked up from germline, CDR1 is MGHRA and CDR2 is YSYEKL. The CDR3 is made up of 15 amino acids. V lost 4 bases and J lost 2, with 15 bases in between. The CDR3 here is CASSPRGGLTYEQYF. In nucleotides, the CDR3 is TGCGCCAGCAGCCCTAGGGGGGGACTTACCTACGAGCAGTACTTC.

This clone showed up just a few times. The J gene is TRBJ1-2, the V gene TRBV28; perhaps TRBD1 as D (5 bases). The V gene's germline CDR1 is MDHEN and CDR2 SYDVKM. The CDR3 has 17 amino acids. Trimming left V 5 bases short and J 2 bases short, with 21 bases between. The DNA for the CDR3 is TGTGCCAGCAGTGCTCCCTGGGGGACGGGCTGGAACTATGGCTACACCTTC. Translated: CASSAPWGTGWNYGYTF.

This clone was detected only a few times. The chain links TRBV12-5 to TRBJ2-2; D possibly corresponds to TRBD1 (6 bases). In germline, CDR1 is LGHNT, CDR2 FRNRAP. Trimming took 4 bases from V and 7 from J, leaving 10 bases between them. This CDR3 contains 13 residues. The CDR3: CASGSQGFGELFF. The DNA of the CDR3 is TGTGCTAGTGGTTCACAGGGTTTCGGGGAGCTGTTTTTT.

This chain uses TRBV6-6 with TRBJ1-5; tentatively, D is TRBD1 (5 bases). The germline CDR1 and CDR2 sequences are MNHNY and SVGAGI (reference sequence). This CDR3 has 14 residues. The V end lost 4 bases, the J end lost 7 bases, and 14 bases lay between the germline ends. CDR3 amino acids: CASSSAGMAQPQHF. Written as DNA, the CDR3 is TGTGCCAGCAGTTCAGCAGGGATGGCCCAGCCCCAGCATTTT.